The entry below gives a single TCR beta chain sequence along with its context. Its target is unknown. Other DNA sequences within the sample encode an identical CDR3. Clones were sequenced by immunoSEQ multiplex PCR, and TCRdb holds only the in-frame ones, with some missing. The sample includes some 2.3 million clones, approximately 93% of them seen just once. The data belong to a study of shared clonotypes between healthy human individuals. Study as a whole: Ranging from 18 to 49 in age, donors were a couple of women and a few men.

V was clipped by 6 bases and J by 4 bases; unmatched bases: 7. Looked up from germline, CDR1 is SNHLY and CDR2 is FYNNEI. The CDR3 sequence is 15 residues long. Whole-study findings and limits: Sequencing depth was a factor that was expected to affect clonotype sharing among donors.

The sample taken for sequencing was naive CD4+ T cells from PBMCs. Subset noted: CD45RA+ positively selected. The gene calls are TRBV2 and TRBJ2-1; TRBD2 agrees at 9 bases. The sequence derives from a man younger than 35 in good health. Some clones in this sample may be carry-over from other donors' samples. The CDR3 spells CASSRGLAAYNEQFF. In DNA form, the CDR3 reads TGTGCCAGCAGCAGGGGACTAGCAGCTTACAATGAGCAGTTCTTC.